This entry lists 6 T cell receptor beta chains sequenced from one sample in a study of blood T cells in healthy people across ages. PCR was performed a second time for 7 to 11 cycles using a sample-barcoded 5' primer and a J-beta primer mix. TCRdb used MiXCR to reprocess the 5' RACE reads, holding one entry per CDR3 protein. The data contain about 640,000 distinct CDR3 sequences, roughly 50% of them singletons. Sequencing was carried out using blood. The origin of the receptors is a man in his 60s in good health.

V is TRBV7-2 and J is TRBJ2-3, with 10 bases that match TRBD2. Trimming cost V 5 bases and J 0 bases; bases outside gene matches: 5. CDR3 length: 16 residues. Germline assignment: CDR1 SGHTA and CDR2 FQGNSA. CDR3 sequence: CASSTRTSGSTDTQYF. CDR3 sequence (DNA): TGTGCCAGCAGCACCCGGACTAGCGGTAGCACAGATACGCAGTATTTT.

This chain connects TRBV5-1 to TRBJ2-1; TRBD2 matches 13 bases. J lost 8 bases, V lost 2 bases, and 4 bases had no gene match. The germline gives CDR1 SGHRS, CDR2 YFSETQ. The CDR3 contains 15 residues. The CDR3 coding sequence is TGCGCCAGCAGCTTCGGACTAGCGGGGGCCTATGAGCAGTTCTTC. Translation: CASSFGLAGAYEQFF.

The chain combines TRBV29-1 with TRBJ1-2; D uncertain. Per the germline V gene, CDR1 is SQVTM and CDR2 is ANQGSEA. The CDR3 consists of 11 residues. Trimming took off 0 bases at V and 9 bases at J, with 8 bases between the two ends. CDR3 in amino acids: CSVEEAARYTF. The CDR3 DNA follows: TGCAGCGTTGAAGAGGCGGCCCGCTACACCTTC.

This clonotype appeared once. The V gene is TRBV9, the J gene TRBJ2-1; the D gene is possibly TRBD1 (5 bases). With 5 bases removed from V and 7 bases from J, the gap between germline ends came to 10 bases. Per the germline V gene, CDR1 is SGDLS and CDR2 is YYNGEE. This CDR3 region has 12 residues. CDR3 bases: TGTGCCAGCAGGGGGCCGAGGAATGAGCAGTTCTTC. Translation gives CASRGPRNEQFF.

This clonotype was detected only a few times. Written as DNA, the CDR3 is TGTGCCATCACGCGGGGGGGCCAGCTGGATACGCAGTATTTT. Amino acid sequence: CAITRGGQLDTQYF. The rearrangement joins TRBV2 to TRBJ2-3; 9 nucleotides agree with TRBD2. With 10 bases clipped from V and 6 bases from J, the junction kept 11 bases outside the gene matches. The germline gives CDR1 SNHLY, CDR2 FYNNEI. This CDR3 spans 14 amino acids. Full variable domain (outside the CDR3, taken from reference TRBV2 and TRBJ2-3): EPEVTQTPSHQVTQMGQEVILRCVPISNHLYFYWYRQILGQKVEFLVSFYNNEISEKSEIFDDQFSVERPDGSNFTLKIRSTKLEDSAMYFCAITRGGQLDTQYFGPGTRLTVL.

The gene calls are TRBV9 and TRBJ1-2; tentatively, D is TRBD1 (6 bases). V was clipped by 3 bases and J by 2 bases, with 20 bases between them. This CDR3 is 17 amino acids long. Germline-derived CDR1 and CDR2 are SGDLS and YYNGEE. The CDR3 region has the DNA TGTGCCAGCAGCGCATCACGTAACAGGGTAGAGAACTATGGCTACACCTTC. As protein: CASSASRNRVENYGYTF.